This TCR beta chain was documented in a study of T cell responses to AZD1222 COVID-19 vaccine. Regarding the study as a whole: Two AZD1222 administrations were followed by greater Spike-specific TCR breadth and depth. No repertoire was sampled before or during the peak T cell response, only after it. Spike-wide coverage was observed for vaccine-associated CD4 TCRs, with dominant responses at 160-218 and 743-854.

This CDR3 contains 15 residues. Germline V gene sequence: CDR1 SGHAT, CDR2 FQNNGV. V gave up 2 bases and J gave up 0 bases, with 10 bases separating them. About this clone itself: The target antigen is unknown.

Produced via immunoSEQ multiplex PCR; TCRdb's table is partial and in-frame only. The sample has 200,000 or so clones; 80% to 95% are singletons. The source is an adult who received the AZD1222 COVID-19 vaccine. Source: peripheral blood, taken 28 days after the second AZD1222 dose. The chain combines TRBV11-2 with TRBJ1-1; D gene unclear. CDR3 sequence (DNA): TGTGCCAGCAGCTTAAGTCCAGCGATGAACACTGAAGCTTTCTTT. Encoded protein: CASSLSPAMNTEAFF.